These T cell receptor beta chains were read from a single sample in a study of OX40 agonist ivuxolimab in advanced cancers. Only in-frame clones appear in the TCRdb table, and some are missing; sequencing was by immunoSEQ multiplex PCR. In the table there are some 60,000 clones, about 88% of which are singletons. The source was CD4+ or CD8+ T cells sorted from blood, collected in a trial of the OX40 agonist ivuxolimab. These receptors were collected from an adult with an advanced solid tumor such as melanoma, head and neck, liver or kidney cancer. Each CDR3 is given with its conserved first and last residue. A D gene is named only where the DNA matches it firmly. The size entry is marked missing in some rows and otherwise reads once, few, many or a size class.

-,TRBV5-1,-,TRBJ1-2,TGCGCCAGCAGCCCCTCGAGCCCAACCGGGACTACTAGCGGCTACACCTTC,CASSPSSPTGTTSGYTF
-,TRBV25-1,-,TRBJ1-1,TGTGCCAGCAGTGAAGCGGGGCCTAAAACTGAAGCTTTCTTT,CASSEAGPKTEAFF
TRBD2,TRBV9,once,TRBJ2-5,TGTGCCAGCAGCGGGGGAGGGCCCAAAGAGACCCAGTACTTC,CASSGGGPKETQYF
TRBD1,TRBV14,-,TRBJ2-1,TGTGCCAGCAGCCGACCCGGGACAGGGTACAATGAGCAGTTCTTC,CASSRPGTGYNEQFF
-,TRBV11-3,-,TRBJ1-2,TGTGCCAGCGCCCCACCTAGGGCAGGGAAGGTCACCTTC,CASAPPRAGKVTF
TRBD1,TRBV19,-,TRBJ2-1,TGTGCCAGTAGGGGGACAGGGGCCCTGGGGTACAATGAGCAGTTCTTC,CASRGTGALGYNEQFF
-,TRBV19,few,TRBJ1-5,TGTGCCAGTAGTACCCCAGGGTTCAATCAGCCCCAGCATTTT,CASSTPGFNQPQHF
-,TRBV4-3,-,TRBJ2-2,TGCGCCAGCTGTCTGATAGCGAGCGGGGAGCTGTTTTTT,CASCLIASGELFF
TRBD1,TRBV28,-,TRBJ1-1,TGTGCCAGCAGCCTGACAGGGGGGACAATCGTGAACACTGAAGCTTTCTTT,CASSLTGGTIVNTEAFF
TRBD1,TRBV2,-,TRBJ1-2,TGTGCCAGCAGGGGACAGGGGATCGCTAACTATGGCTACACCTTC,CASRGQGIANYGYTF
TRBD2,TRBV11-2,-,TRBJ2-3,TGTGCCAGCAGCTTTAGCGGGGGGAGCACAGATACGCAGTATTTT,CASSFSGGSTDTQYF
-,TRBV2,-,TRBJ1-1,TGTGCCTCTCGATTTGAGGCTGGTAACACTGAAGCTTTCTTT,CASRFEAGNTEAFF
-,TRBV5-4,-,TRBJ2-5,TGTGCCAGCAGCTTGAGTTCGGACAGAAAAGAGACCCAGTACTTC,CASSLSSDRKETQYF
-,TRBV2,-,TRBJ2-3,TGTGCCAGCCGATTAGGTATCACAGATACGCAGTATTTT,CASRLGITDTQYF
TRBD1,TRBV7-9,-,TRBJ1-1,TGTGCCAGCAGCTTACCCTGGGACAGGGGGCCCAACACTGAAGCTTTCTTT,CASSLPWDRGPNTEAFF
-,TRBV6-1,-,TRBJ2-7,TGTGCCAGCAGTATCGCGGGCAGGGGCCCCTACGAGCAGTACTTC,CASSIAGRGPYEQYF
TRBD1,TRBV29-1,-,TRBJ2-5,TGCAGCGTTGGGACAGGGGTGGGAGAGACCCAGTACTTC,CSVGTGVGETQYF
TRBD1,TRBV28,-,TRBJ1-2,TGTGCCAGCAGTCCTCCGGGACAGGGTCGGAGTGGCTACACCTTC,CASSPPGQGRSGYTF
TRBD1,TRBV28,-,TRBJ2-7,TGTGCCAGCAGTTCTTATCGGGGACAGCCCGAGCAGTACTTC,CASSSYRGQPEQYF
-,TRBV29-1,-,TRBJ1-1,TGCAGCGTTGAATTTATCCCGTTGGAAGCTTTCTTT,CSVEFIPLEAFF
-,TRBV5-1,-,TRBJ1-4,TGCGCCAGCAGCTCTGGGACGGCCGCAACTAATGAAAAACTGTTTTTT,CASSSGTAATNEKLFF
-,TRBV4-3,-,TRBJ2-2,TGCGCCAGCAGCCAAGACAGGAACACCGGGGAGCTGTTTTTT,CASSQDRNTGELFF
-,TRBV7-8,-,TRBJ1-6,TGTGCCAGCAGCCTTACCCCCGATTCACCCCTCCACTTT,CASSLTPDSPLHF
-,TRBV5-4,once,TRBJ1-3,TGTGCCAGCAGCGTCAGCAGGGGCGTCTCTGGAAACACCATATATTTT,CASSVSRGVSGNTIYF
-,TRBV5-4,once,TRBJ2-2,TGTGCCAGCAGCGAAAACCGGGGTCTAAACACCGGGGAGCTGTTTTTT,CASSENRGLNTGELFF
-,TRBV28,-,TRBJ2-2,TGTGCCAGCGGGGAAGAGAACACCGGGGAGCTGTTTTTT,CASGEENTGELFF
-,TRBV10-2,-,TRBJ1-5,TGCGCCAGCGGAACAGGGTTCTCGGAGCCCCAGCATTTT,CASGTGFSEPQHF
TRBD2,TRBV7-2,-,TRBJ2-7,TGTGCCAGCAGCTTACTGGGAGGGTACGAGCAGTACTTC,CASSLLGGYEQYF
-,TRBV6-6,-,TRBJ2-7,TGTGCCATACGAGACAGCACGGCATACGAGCAGTACTTC,CAIRDSTAYEQYF
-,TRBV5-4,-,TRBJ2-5,TGTGCCAGCAGCGGACAGAGGTACCAAGAGACCCAGTACTTC,CASSGQRYQETQYF
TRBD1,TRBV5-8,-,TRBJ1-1,TGTGCCAGCAGCAGGGGACAGGGTAACACTGAAGCTTTCTTT,CASSRGQGNTEAFF
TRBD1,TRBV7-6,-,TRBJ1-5,TGTGCCAGCAGCCCCGACAGGGGGCGCGGGCTTAATCAGCCCCAGCATTTT,CASSPDRGRGLNQPQHF
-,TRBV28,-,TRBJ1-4,TGTGCCAGCAGTTTGGACGAAAAACTGTTTTTT,CASSLDEKLFF
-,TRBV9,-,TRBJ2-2,TGTGCCAGCAGCGTAGGCGGCACCGGGGAGCTGTTTTTT,CASSVGGTGELFF
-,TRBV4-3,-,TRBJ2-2,TGCGCCAGCAGCCAAACTGGTGGCGGGGAGCTGTTTTTT,CASSQTGGGELFF
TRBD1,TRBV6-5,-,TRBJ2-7,TGTGCCAGCCAACCGGGACAGTCCTACGAGCAGTACTTC,CASQPGQSYEQYF
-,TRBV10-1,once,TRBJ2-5,TGCGCCAGCAGTGAGTTCCGGGACTCGGAACGTTGGGAGACCCAGTACTTC,CASSEFRDSERWETQYF
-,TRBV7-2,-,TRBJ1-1,TGTGCCAGCAGCTTTCCAAGTGGGACTGAAGCTTTCTTT,CASSFPSGTEAFF
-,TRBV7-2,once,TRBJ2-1,TGTGCCAGCAGCATACAGGGAAGGGGCTCCTACAATGAGCAGTTCTTC,CASSIQGRGSYNEQFF
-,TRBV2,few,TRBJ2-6,TGTGCCAGTGACTTTTACTCTGGGGCCAACGTCCTGACTTTC,CASDFYSGANVLTF
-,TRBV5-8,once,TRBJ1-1,TGTGCCAGCAGCCCCCGGGGCAGTCTCATGAACACTGAAGCTTTCTTT,CASSPRGSLMNTEAFF
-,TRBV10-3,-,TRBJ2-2,TGTGCCATCAGTCTTGGCTCCCCGCTTACGAGCACCGGGGAGCTGTTTTTT,CAISLGSPLTSTGELFF
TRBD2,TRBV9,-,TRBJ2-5,TGTGCCAGCAGCGGGGGACTAGCGGGAGGACAAGAGACCCAGTACTTC,CASSGGLAGGQETQYF
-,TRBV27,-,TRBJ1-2,TGTGCCAGCAGTTTCCGTCGACCTACATCTTTCTATGGCTACACCTTC,CASSFRRPTSFYGYTF
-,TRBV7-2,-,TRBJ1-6,TGTGCCAGCAGCTCTAACATCCTCATTTCACCCCTCCACTTT,CASSSNILISPLHF
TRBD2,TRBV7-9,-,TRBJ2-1,TGTGCCAGCAGCCCCCTCGGGGGTCTAGCGGGGGGGCTTGAGCAGTTCTTC,CASSPLGGLAGGLEQFF
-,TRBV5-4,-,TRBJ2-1,TGTGCCAGCAGCTTTGCCCTAGCAGGGTCATTCAATGAGCAGTTCTTC,CASSFALAGSFNEQFF
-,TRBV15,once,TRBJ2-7,TGTGCCACCAGCAGAGAGGGGTCCGGCTCCTACGAGCAGTACTTC,CATSREGSGSYEQYF
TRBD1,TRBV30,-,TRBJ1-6,TGTGCCTGGAGCGAGGGGGCAAATTCACCCCTCCACTTT,CAWSEGANSPLHF
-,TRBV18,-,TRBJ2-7,TGTGCCAGCTCACCACAAACAGGGAAGATAGGAGAGCAGTACTTC,CASSPQTGKIGEQYF
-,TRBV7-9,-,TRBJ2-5,TGTGCCAGCAGCTTAGCACAGGGAATGGGGACCCAGTACTTC,CASSLAQGMGTQYF
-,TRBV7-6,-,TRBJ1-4,TGTGCCAGCAGCTACCGCCGTGGGGAAAAACTGTTTTTT,CASSYRRGEKLFF
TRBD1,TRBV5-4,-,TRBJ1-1,TGTGCCAGCAGCTGGGGGCAGTCAGGGGGTGAAGCTTTCTTT,CASSWGQSGGEAFF
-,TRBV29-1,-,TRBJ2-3,TGCAGCGTTGAAAGGGCTCCCCAGGATACGCAGTATTTT,CSVERAPQDTQYF
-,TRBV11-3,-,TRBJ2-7,TGTGCCAGCAGCTTAGCCATTCTCTACGAGCAGTACTTC,CASSLAILYEQYF
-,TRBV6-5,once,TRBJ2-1,TGTGCCAGCAGTTTAGAGGGGTTTGGTGAGCAGTTCTTC,CASSLEGFGEQFF
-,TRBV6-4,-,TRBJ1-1,TGTGCCAGCAGTGAAGAGGTTAACACTGAAGCTTTCTTT,CASSEEVNTEAFF
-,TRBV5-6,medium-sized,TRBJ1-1,TGTGCCAGCAGCATGTATGGCGTGGCGCGGACTGAAGCTTTCTTT,CASSMYGVARTEAFF